One sample yielded the 19 T cell receptor beta chains listed below, sequenced in a study of cytomegalovirus exposure and HLA in healthy donors (TCRdb year 2017). Library creation used the immunoSEQ multiplex PCR assay. A mixture of 60 forward primers for TCR Vbeta segments and 13 reverse primers for TCR Jbeta segments was used in the multiplex PCR. TCRdb's version of the immuneACCESS table is confined to in-frame rearrangements and falls short of the full clone set. An unresolved V gene accounts for under half of the shortfall where checked; the remainder is of unknown origin. The sample yields some 220,000 clones; roughly 91% were counted once. Jointly, the top ten make up around 1% of the sample. Input material: PBMCs. These receptors were obtained from a woman under 30 in good health and CMV-seronegative.

The gene calls are TRBV7-2 and TRBJ1-1; D is possibly TRBD1 (5 bases). Germline CDR1 reads SGHTA; CDR2 reads FQGNSA. CDR3 length: 13 residues. V was trimmed by 3 bases and J by 0 bases, leaving 5 bases between them. Here the CDR3 DNA reads TGTGCCAGCAGCTTGACAGTGAACACTGAAGCTTTCTTT. Its protein product is CASSLTVNTEAFF. Variable domain in full (rest from reference TRBV7-2 and TRBJ1-1): GAGVSQSPSNKVTEKGKDVELRCDPISGHTALYWYRQSLGQGLEFLIYFQGNSAPDKSGLPSDRFSAERTGGSVSTLTIQRTQQEDSAVYLCASSLTVNTEAFFGQGTRLTVV.

This clone appeared a single time. The junction does not match germline at one end; this may be a read error. This chain uses TRBV2 with TRBJ1-4; tentative D call: TRBD1 (5 bases). The CDR3 is made up of 13 amino acids. CDR1 and CDR2 (germline): SNHLY, FYNNEI. The CDR3 coding sequence is TGTGCGAGCAACTCAGGGAGGGGTGAAAAACTGTTTTTT. It codes for CASNSGRGEKLFF.

The chain combines TRBV7-2 with TRBJ2-5; 7 bases line up with TRBD1. The CDR3 has 16 residues. The germline gives CDR1 SGHTA, CDR2 FQGNSA. V shed 4 bases and J 5 bases; nucleotides not matched to a gene: 13. The CDR3 here is CASSSKGASPGETQYF. Here the CDR3 DNA reads TGTGCCAGCAGCTCTAAGGGGGCATCGCCGGGTGAGACCCAGTACTTC. The entire variable domain, with the rest obtained from reference TRBV7-2 and TRBJ2-5, is as follows: GAGVSQSPSNKVTEKGKDVELRCDPISGHTALYWYRQSLGQGLEFLIYFQGNSAPDKSGLPSDRFSAERTGGSVSTLTIQRTQQEDSAVYLCASSSKGASPGETQYFGPGTRLLVL.

V is TRBV6-6 and J is TRBJ2-3; D remains unclear. CDR1 is MNHNY, CDR2 SVGAGI, per germline (reference sequence). V lost 5 bases and J 1 base, leaving 13 bases between the germline ends. This CDR3 spans 15 amino acids. In DNA, the CDR3 is TGTGCCAGCAGTCGCCGTCCAGAGGGCACAGATACGCAGTATTTT. It yields the protein CASSRRPEGTDTQYF.

The genes are TRBV4-3 and TRBJ2-1; D not resolved. The V end lost 3 bases, the J end lost 7 bases, and 4 bases lay between the germline ends. Looked up from germline, CDR1 is LGHNA and CDR2 is YSLEER. There are 11 residues in the CDR3. The CDR3 is CASSHNNEQFF. The CDR3, as DNA: TGCGCCAGCAGCCATAATAATGAGCAGTTCTTC.

This chain links TRBV27 with TRBJ2-1; 14 nucleotides agree with TRBD2. Germline V gives CDR1 MNHEY, CDR2 SMNVEV (reference sequence). V lost 8 bases, J lost 4 bases, and 16 bases stayed unmatched. The CDR3 extends over 19 amino acids. The CDR3: CASSPRTSGRSTVYNEQFF. In DNA form, the CDR3 reads TGTGCCAGCTCACCACGGACTAGCGGGAGGAGTACGGTATACAATGAGCAGTTCTTC.

The chain uses TRBV13 and TRBJ2-1, with D tentatively TRBD2 (5 bases). The germline CDR1 and CDR2 sequences are PRHDT and FYEKMQ (reference sequence). Trimming pared 3 bases from V and 5 bases from J, leaving 14 bases between. The CDR3 extends over 15 amino acids. The CDR3 reads CASSFGLTHHNEQFF. The CDR3 coding sequence is TGTGCCAGCAGCTTCGGACTCACCCACCACAATGAGCAGTTCTTC.

This clone turned up a few times. The chain combines TRBV7-7 with TRBJ2-2, with 14 bases that match TRBD2. The CDR3 contains 17 residues. Trimming at V came to 5 bases and at J to 5 bases, leaving 7 bases not matched to a gene. Germline V lookup: CDR1 SSHAT, CDR2 FNYEAQ (reference sequence). The CDR3 region is CASSQGLAGVGTGELFF. The CDR3 coding sequence is TGTGCCAGCAGCCAGGGACTAGCGGGAGTCGGTACCGGGGAGCTGTTTTTT.

The CDR3 sequence: CASSLQLAGGTDTQYF. For the CDR3, the DNA is TGTGCCAGCAGCTTACAACTAGCGGGGGGCACAGATACGCAGTATTTT. This chain links TRBV7-7 with TRBJ2-3; 11 bases are a match to TRBD2. From germline, CDR1 is SSHAT and CDR2 FNYEAQ (reference sequence). With V trimmed by 2 bases and J by 1 base, 2 bases remained unmatched. The CDR3 is made up of 16 amino acids.

The chain combines TRBV12-5 with TRBJ2-2; D is perhaps TRBD1 (5 bases). This CDR3 region has 17 residues. The germline V and J ends were trimmed by 2 bases and 6 bases, with 19 bases remaining between them. The V gene's germline CDR1 is LGHNT and CDR2 FRNRAP. DNA for the CDR3: TGTGCTAGTGGTTTGCGTTTTGGGCAGGGCCCCCCCGGGGAGCTGTTTTTT. As protein: CASGLRFGQGPPGELFF.

This clone has only a few counts. The chain employs TRBV2 and TRBJ2-1; D perhaps matches TRBD2 (5 bases). Germline V lookup: CDR1 SNHLY, CDR2 FYNNEI. V was shortened by 6 bases and J by 2 bases, with 8 bases between the two germline ends. The CDR3 runs to 13 residues. The CDR3 reads CASSRLTYNEQFF. The CDR3 DNA reads as TGTGCCAGCAGCCGACTAACCTACAATGAGCAGTTCTTC. Full variable domain (outside the CDR3, taken from reference TRBV2 and TRBJ2-1): EPEVTQTPSHQVTQMGQEVILRCVPISNHLYFYWYRQILGQKVEFLVSFYNNEISEKSEIFDDQFSVERPDGSNFTLKIRSTKLEDSAMYFCASSRLTYNEQFFGPGTRLTVL.

V gene TRBV19 combines with J gene TRBJ2-1; TRBD2 matches 11 bases. Germline CDR1 reads LNHDA; CDR2 reads SQIVND (reference sequence). This CDR3 comprises 16 residues. The junction had 3 bases not matched to a gene; V was cut back by 3 bases and J by 2 bases. The CDR3 DNA reads as TGTGCCAGTAGTATCATAGCGGGAGGGCCCTACAATGAGCAGTTCTTC. Translation: CASSIIAGGPYNEQFF.

The chain is built from TRBV29-1 and TRBJ1-1; D not certain. Trimming removed 2 bases from V and 7 bases from J, with 20 bases in between. Germline loops: CDR1 SQVTM, CDR2 ANQGSEA. The length of the CDR3 is 15 residues. CDR3 loop: CSVELGKTRTGEAFF. DNA of the CDR3: TGCAGCGTTGAACTCGGGAAGACACGGACGGGTGAAGCTTTCTTT.

CDR3 nucleotide sequence: TGTGCCTGGAGGGGTAGGCTAGCGGTACTATACGAGCAGTACTTC. This sequence encodes CAWRGRLAVLYEQYF. This rearrangement joins TRBV30 to TRBJ2-7; 7 bases line up with TRBD2. The CDR3 runs 15 residues. V lost 3 bases to trimming and J lost 4 bases; unmatched junction nucleotides: 12. The germline gives CDR1 GTSNPN, CDR2 SVGIG (reference sequence).

The rearrangement links TRBV30 to TRBJ2-1; D perhaps matches TRBD1 (7 bases). This CDR3 has 16 residues. CDR1 is GTSNPN and CDR2 is SVGIG in the germline V gene (reference sequence). Trimming took 5 bases from V and 9 from J, leaving 26 bases between them. In nucleotides, the CDR3 is TGTGCCTGGCACTCGCAGCACAGGGGTAGAGCGGGTGAGCAGTTCTTC. It is translated as CAWHSQHRGRAGEQFF. The variable domain in full, with the rest retrieved from reference TRBV30 and TRBJ2-1, is SQTIHQWPATLVQPVGSPLSLECTVEGTSNPNLYWYRQAAGRGLQLLFYSVGIGQISSEVPQNLSASRPQDRQFILSSKKLLLSDSGFYLCAWHSQHRGRAGEQFFGPGTRLTVL.

This clone is a singleton in its sample. The chain combines TRBV18 with TRBJ2-1, with 7 bases aligning to TRBD1. Germline CDR1 KGHSH, CDR2 LQKENI. The J segment lost 3 bases and the V segment lost 3 bases, leaving 11 bases of the junction unmatched. The CDR3 covers 17 residues. DNA for the CDR3: TGTGCCAGCTCACCCGAAAGACAGGGTATAGGCTACAATGAGCAGTTCTTC. Encoded protein: CASSPERQGIGYNEQFF.

The chain has TRBV2 and TRBJ1-1, with TRBD1 matching 8 bases. Per the germline V gene, CDR1 is SNHLY and CDR2 is FYNNEI. V trimming: 5 bases; J trimming: 1 base; junction bases outside the gene matches: 3. CDR3 length: 14 residues. The CDR3 nucleotides are TGTGCCAGCAGTATACAGGGGGGGAACACTGAAGCTTTCTTT. Amino acid sequence: CASSIQGGNTEAFF.

This chain joins TRBV27 and TRBJ1-5; weak D call: TRBD1 (5 bases). Germline V gives CDR1 MNHEY, CDR2 SMNVEV (reference sequence). Trimming cost V 5 bases and J 9 bases, with 20 bases left between them. This CDR3 is 15 amino acids long. CDR3: CASSPASVRGMPQHF. Written as DNA, the CDR3 is TGTGCCAGCAGTCCCGCTTCCGTGCGGGGGATGCCCCAGCATTTT.

The chain uses TRBV25-1 and TRBJ2-5, with D possibly TRBD1 on 5 matching bases. Looked up from germline, CDR1 is MGHDK and CDR2 is SYGVNS. Trimming removed 1 base from V and 5 bases from J, with 14 bases in between. The CDR3 is 15 residues long. The CDR3 DNA reads TGTGCCAGCAGTGAATCTCTTAGGGGCGCGGAGACCCAGTACTTC. This gives the protein CASSESLRGAETQYF.